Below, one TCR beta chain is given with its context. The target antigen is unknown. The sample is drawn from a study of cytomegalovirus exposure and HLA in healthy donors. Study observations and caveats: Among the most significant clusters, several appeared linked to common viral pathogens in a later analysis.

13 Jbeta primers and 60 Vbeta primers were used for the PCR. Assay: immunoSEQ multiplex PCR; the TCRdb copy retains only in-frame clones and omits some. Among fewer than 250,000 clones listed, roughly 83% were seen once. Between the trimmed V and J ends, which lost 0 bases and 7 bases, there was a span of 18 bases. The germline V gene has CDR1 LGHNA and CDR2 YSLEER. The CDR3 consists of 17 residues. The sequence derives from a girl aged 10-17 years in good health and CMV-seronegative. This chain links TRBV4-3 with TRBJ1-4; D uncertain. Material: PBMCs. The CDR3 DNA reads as TGCGCCAGCAGCCAAGAGCTTGACTTCTTACTGGGTGAAAAACTGTTTTTT. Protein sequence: CASSQELDFLLGEKLFF.